Below, one TCR beta chain is given with its context. What it binds is not known. The V gene lost 1 base and the J gene lost 0 bases, with 13 bases spanning the gap. The CDR3 runs 16 residues. Germline V lookup: CDR1 SGHNT, CDR2 YYREEE (reference sequence). The sample originates from a study of cytomegalovirus exposure and HLA in healthy donors. Study outcomes and limitations: According to an earlier analysis, most TCR beta V segments yielded productive rearrangements about 87% or about 30% of the time. Among CMV-associated TCR beta chains, most appeared HLA-restricted in a later analysis. Later analysis placed DRB1 highest and HLA-C lowest in TCR association rates, which differed by HLA locus.

PCR employed 60 Vbeta and 13 Jbeta primers. The table came from immunoSEQ multiplex PCR; TCRdb's copy has only in-frame clones and leaves some out. The sample includes around 100,000 clones, over 60% of them seen just once. Sequencing was done on a sample of PBMCs. V and J are TRBV5-4 and TRBJ1-1; maybe TRBD1 (5 bases). The receptor comes from a man under 40 in good health and CMV-seropositive. CDR3 in DNA: TGTGCCAGCAGCTTGAGTAGGGGAACGATGAACACTGAAGCTTTCTTT. Amino acid sequence: CASSLSRGTMNTEAFF.